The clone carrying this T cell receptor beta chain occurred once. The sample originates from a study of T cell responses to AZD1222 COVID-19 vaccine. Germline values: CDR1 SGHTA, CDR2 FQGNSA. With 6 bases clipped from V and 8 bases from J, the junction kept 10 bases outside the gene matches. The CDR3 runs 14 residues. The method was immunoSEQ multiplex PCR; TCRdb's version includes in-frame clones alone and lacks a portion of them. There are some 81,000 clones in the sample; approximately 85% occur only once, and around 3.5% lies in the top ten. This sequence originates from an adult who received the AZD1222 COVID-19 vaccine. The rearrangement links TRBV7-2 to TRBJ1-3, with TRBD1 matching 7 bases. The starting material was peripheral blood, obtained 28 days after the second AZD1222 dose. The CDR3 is CASRSGTASDTIYF. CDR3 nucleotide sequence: TGTGCCAGCAGGTCCGGGACAGCCTCTGACACCATATATTTT.